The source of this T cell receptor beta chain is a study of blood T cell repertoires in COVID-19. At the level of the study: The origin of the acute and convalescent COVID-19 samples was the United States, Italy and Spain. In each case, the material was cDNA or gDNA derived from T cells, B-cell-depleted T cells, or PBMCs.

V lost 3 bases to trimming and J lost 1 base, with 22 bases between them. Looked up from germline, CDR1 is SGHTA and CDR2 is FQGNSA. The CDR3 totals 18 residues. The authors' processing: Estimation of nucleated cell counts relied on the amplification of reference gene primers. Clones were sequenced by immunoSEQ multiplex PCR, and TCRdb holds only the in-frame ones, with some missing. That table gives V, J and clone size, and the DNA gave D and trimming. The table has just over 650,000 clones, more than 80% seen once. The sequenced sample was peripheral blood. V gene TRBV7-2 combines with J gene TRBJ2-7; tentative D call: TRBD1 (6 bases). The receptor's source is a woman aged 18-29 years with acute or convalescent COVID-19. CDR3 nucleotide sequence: TGTGCCAGCAGCTTGTATTTGATCTGGGGGCCCCCTTCCTACGAGCAGTACTTC. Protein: CASSLYLIWGPPSYEQYF.